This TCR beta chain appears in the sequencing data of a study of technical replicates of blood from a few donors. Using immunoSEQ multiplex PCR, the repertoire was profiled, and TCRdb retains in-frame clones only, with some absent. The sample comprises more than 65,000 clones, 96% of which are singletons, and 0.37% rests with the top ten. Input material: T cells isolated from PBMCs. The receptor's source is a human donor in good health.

CDR3 sequence: CASSVEGQSSYEQYF. The CDR3 region has the DNA TGTGCCAGCAGCGTAGAGGGACAAAGCTCCTACGAGCAGTACTTC. The gene calls are TRBV9 and TRBJ2-7; possible D gene TRBD1, 6 bases. V lost 0 bases and J lost 0, with 10 bases in between. CDR1 and CDR2 (germline): SGDLS, YYNGEE. CDR3 length: 15 residues.